A single sample is the source of the 26 T cell receptor beta chains below, sequenced in a study of identical twins. TCRdb ran MiXCR on the 5' RACE reads and lists one entry per CDR3 protein. The table has 1.5 million to 2 million distinct CDR3 sequences, around 29% seen once; the top ten hold more than 0.25%. Sequencing was carried out using cord blood. These receptors came from a newborn girl in good health.

This clonotype has a count of ten or more. The chain couples TRBV6-5 to TRBJ2-1; TRBD2 aligns across 9 bases. V lost 6 bases, J lost 0 bases, and 6 bases stayed unmatched. Germline-derived CDR1 and CDR2 are MNHEY and SVGAGI. The length of the CDR3 is 16 residues. The CDR3 sequence is CASSSGLAGSYNEQFF. The CDR3 DNA follows: TGTGCCAGCAGCTCGGGACTAGCAGGCTCCTACAATGAGCAGTTCTTC.

This clonotype was picked up a small number of times. The rearrangement joins TRBV6-1 to TRBJ1-2; TRBD1 is a possible D gene (6 bases). The V end lost 6 bases, the J end lost 8 bases, and 16 bases lay between the germline ends. Germline CDR1 and CDR2: MNHNS and SASEGT. The CDR3 covers 13 residues. CDR3 DNA: TGTGCCAGCAGCGCATACAGGGTGGAAGGCTACACCTTC. Its translation: CASSAYRVEGYTF.

The rearrangement uses TRBV24-1 and TRBJ2-1; 9 bases match TRBD2. With 5 bases clipped from V and 6 bases from J, the junction kept 10 bases outside the gene matches. The germline CDR1 and CDR2 sequences are KGHDR and SFDVKD. The CDR3 consists of 16 residues. CDR3 loop: CATSGISGSAANEQFF. DNA for the CDR3: TGTGCCACCAGTGGTATTAGCGGGAGCGCGGCCAATGAGCAGTTCTTC.

The J gene is TRBJ2-7, the V gene TRBV14, with TRBD1 identical over 8 bases. From germline, CDR1 is SGHDN and CDR2 FVKESK. The trim removed 0 bases at V and 1 base at J, leaving 5 bases unmatched. This CDR3 comprises 16 residues. This CDR3 is CASSQEGGTGSYEQYF. The CDR3 DNA follows: TGTGCCAGCAGCCAAGAAGGCGGGACAGGTTCCTACGAGCAGTACTTC.

This chain joins TRBV10-3 and TRBJ2-7, with TRBD2 matching 11 bases. Germline V gene lookup returns CDR1 ENHRY and CDR2 SYGVKD. J lost 1 base, V lost 11 bases, and 7 bases had no gene match. The CDR3 is made up of 14 amino acids. In DNA, the CDR3 is TGTGCCGCCTCGACTAGCGGGAATTCCTACGAGCAGTACTTC. As protein: CAASTSGNSYEQYF.

The V gene is TRBV2, the J gene TRBJ2-7, with D perhaps matching TRBD1 (5 bases). Trimming removed 9 bases from V and 0 bases from J, with 9 bases in between. Looked up from germline, CDR1 is SNHLY and CDR2 is FYNNEI. This CDR3 contains 12 residues. The CDR3 region has the DNA TGTGCCAGTTACAGGCTCTCCTACGAGCAGTACTTC. Protein product: CASYRLSYEQYF.

At least ten counts were recorded for this clonotype. The chain's CDR3 is CASSPRQGGNSEQYF. The CDR3 nucleotides are TGTGCCAGCAGTCCCCGACAGGGAGGAAACAGCGAGCAGTACTTC. V is TRBV12-3 or TRBV12-4 and J is TRBJ2-7; D possibly corresponds to TRBD1 (7 bases). Trimming cost V 5 bases and J 6 bases, with 20 bases left between them. This CDR3 is built from 15 residues.

This clonotype was recorded at least ten times. The genes are TRBV7-2 and TRBJ1-1; D gene unclear. CDR3 length: 14 amino acids. Germline V gene sequence: CDR1 SGHTA, CDR2 FQGNSA. V was clipped by 6 bases and J by 0 bases, with 11 bases between them. The CDR3 DNA follows: TGTGCCAGCAGGCCGCCCGGACTGAACACTGAAGCTTTCTTT. This sequence encodes CASRPPGLNTEAFF.

V and J are TRBV6-6 and TRBJ2-1, with D unclear. CDR1 is MNHNY and CDR2 is SVGAGI in the germline V gene (reference sequence). The V and J ends lost 4 bases and 11 bases respectively, with 9 bases between them. The CDR3 extends over 11 amino acids. The CDR3 sequence: CASSSIGQQFF. The CDR3 DNA is TGTGCCAGCAGTTCCATCGGGCAGCAGTTCTTC.

V and J are TRBV9 and TRBJ1-1, with D unresolved. Germline CDR1 and CDR2: SGDLS and YYNGEE. The CDR3 totals 15 residues. V was clipped by 2 bases and J by 0 bases, with 11 bases between them. CDR3 amino acids: CASSVIGNLNTEAFF. The DNA for the CDR3 is TGTGCCAGCAGCGTCATAGGGAACTTGAACACTGAAGCTTTCTTT.

V is TRBV20-1 and J is TRBJ2-1; D unclear. The DNA end is a closer match to TRBJ2-7, so the J assignment may be wrong. The germline gives CDR1 DFQATT, CDR2 SNEGSKA (reference sequence). This CDR3 contains 12 residues. The CDR3 nucleotides read TGCAGTGGAGCATGGATATACAATGAGCAGTACTTC. Residues: CSGAWIYNEQYF.

The sample holds many counts of this clonotype. V usage is TRBV7-2 and J usage is TRBJ2-4; D call uncertain. The CDR3 is 11 residues long. CDR1 is SGHTA, CDR2 FQGNSA, per germline. The V end lost 1 base, the J end lost 9 bases, and 4 bases lay between the germline ends. The CDR3 region is CASSLESIQYF. The CDR3 region has the DNA TGTGCCAGCAGCTTAGAAAGCATTCAGTACTTC.

The chain links TRBV5-1 to TRBJ2-3, with no clear D. The CDR3 contains 14 residues. Trimming shortened V by 4 bases and J by 5 bases, and 14 bases separated the two germline ends. CDR1 is SGHRS, CDR2 YFSETQ, per germline. This CDR3 is CASSISRREDTQYF. CDR3 DNA sequence: TGCGCCAGCAGCATATCGCGACGCGAAGATACGCAGTATTTT.

This rearrangement joins TRBV6-5 to TRBJ2-1, with TRBD2 matching 8 bases. The CDR3 totals 16 residues. Trimming removed 4 bases from V and 1 base from J; junction bases left unmatched: 6. Germline V CDR1 and CDR2: MNHEY, SVGAGI. Here the CDR3 DNA reads TGTGCCAGCAGTTTCTTATCGGGAGGGTCCTACAATGAGCAGTTCTTC. As protein: CASSFLSGGSYNEQFF.

With regard to this clonotype: This may stem from a read error, because a much larger clone lies one nucleotide away. The V and J genes are TRBV29-1 and TRBJ2-7; the match to TRBD1 covers 7 bases. Germline-derived CDR1 and CDR2 are SQVTM and ANQGSEA. The CDR3 totals 12 residues. The DNA for the CDR3 is TGCATCGTTGAAGGACAGGCCTACGAGCAGTACTTC. Translated: CIVEGQAYEQYF.

This clonotype was detected a few times. This sequence joins TRBV20-1 and TRBJ1-5; D ambiguous. Germline loops: CDR1 DFQATT, CDR2 SNEGSKA (reference sequence). The V end was cut by 1 base, the J end by 0 bases, with 10 bases between. CDR3 length: 15 residues. The CDR3 region is CSARVATASNQPQHF. The CDR3 DNA reads as TGCAGTGCTAGAGTCGCGACTGCTAGCAATCAGCCCCAGCATTTT.

The chain uses TRBV6-2 or TRBV6-3 and TRBJ1-2; D not resolved. CDR1 and CDR2 from the germline V gene are MNHEY and SVGEGT. V was shortened by 8 bases and J by 1 base, with 14 bases between the two germline ends. The CDR3 is made up of 14 amino acids. CDR3: CASQPLKVNYGYTF. CDR3 DNA sequence: TGTGCCAGCCAGCCCTTGAAAGTTAACTATGGCTACACCTTC.

A note on this clonotype: Germline and junction disagree at one end, which may indicate a read error. V and J are TRBV24-1 and TRBJ2-3; 8 bases match TRBD1. The CDR3 contains 16 residues. In germline, CDR1 is KGHDR, CDR2 SFDVKD. The CDR3: CATGDLTGASTDTQYF. CDR3 nucleotides: TGTGCCACCGGTGATTTGACAGGGGCCAGCACAGATACGCAGTATTTT.

Only a few counts were recorded for this clonotype. This chain connects TRBV5-1 to TRBJ2-5; no definite D call. The V end was cut by 0 bases, the J end by 5 bases, with 8 bases between. Per the germline V gene, CDR1 is SGHRS and CDR2 is YFSETQ. The CDR3 loop spans 13 amino acids. The CDR3, as DNA: TGCGCCAGCAGCTTGGGATCTTTCGAGACCCAGTACTTC. Amino acid sequence: CASSLGSFETQYF.

The chain joins TRBV2 to TRBJ2-5; possibly TRBD1 for D (6 bases). Looked up from germline, CDR1 is SNHLY and CDR2 is FYNNEI. The CDR3 has 12 residues. Between the trimmed V and J ends, which lost 5 bases and 11 bases, there was a span of 15 bases. CDR3 residues: CASSTGFYKQYF. CDR3 DNA sequence: TGTGCCAGCAGTACAGGGTTCTACAAGCAGTACTTC.

The chain uses TRBV24-1 and TRBJ2-5; D not certain. Germline values: CDR1 KGHDR, CDR2 SFDVKD. This CDR3 spans 13 amino acids. The V gene lost 8 bases and the J gene lost 1 base, with 10 bases spanning the gap. The CDR3 region is CATTGHRQETQYF. DNA of the CDR3: TGTGCCACCACTGGGCACCGCCAAGAGACCCAGTACTTC.

The chain carries TRBV7-2 and TRBJ2-4; D gene uncertain. V shed 5 bases and J shed 1 base, with 18 bases lying between them. In germline, CDR1 is SGHTA, CDR2 FQGNSA. The CDR3 spans 17 residues. The CDR3 reads CASSTRAHSRAKNIQYF. In nucleotides, the CDR3 is TGTGCCAGCAGCACCCGGGCTCATAGTAGGGCCAAAAACATTCAGTACTTC.

The genes are TRBV7-2 and TRBJ2-4; 9 bases map to TRBD2. The J call is doubtful: the DNA matches TRBJ2-7 better. This CDR3 spans 16 amino acids. The germline CDR1 and CDR2 sequences are SGHTA and FQGNSA. The chain's CDR3 is CASSLALGSGGYEQYF. Here the CDR3 DNA reads TGTGCCAGCAGCTTAGCGTTAGGTAGCGGGGGATACGAGCAGTACTTC.

The CDR3 loop is CASSESGGNGRSGYTF. As DNA, the CDR3 is TGTGCCAGCAGTGAATCAGGGGGGAATGGCCGGAGCGGCTACACCTTC. The chain has TRBV25-1 and TRBJ1-2; 7 bases map to TRBD1. Germline V gives CDR1 MGHDK, CDR2 SYGVNS. This CDR3 has 16 residues. Unmatched junction bases numbered 13, after V lost 1 base and J lost 8 bases.

This clonotype was seen a few times. The chain recombines TRBV4-2 with TRBJ2-7; 11 positions match TRBD2. This CDR3 comprises 15 residues. The ends lost 2 bases at V and 3 bases at J; junction bases unmatched: 3. CDR1 is LGHNA and CDR2 is YNFKEQ in the germline V gene. The chain's CDR3 is CASSQLAGGFYEQYF. The CDR3 coding sequence is TGTGCCAGCAGCCAACTAGCGGGGGGATTCTACGAGCAGTACTTC.

This clonotype was counted a few times. V and J are TRBV2 and TRBJ1-5; D is unclear. The germline V and J ends were trimmed by 6 bases and 3 bases, with 9 bases remaining between them. The CDR3 is 13 residues long. From germline, CDR1 is SNHLY and CDR2 FYNNEI. In DNA, the CDR3 is TGTGCCAGCAGGGAGCAGGCCAATCAGCCCCAGCATTTT. This encodes CASREQANQPQHF.